This record concerns one T cell receptor beta chain sequence. The data are from a study of CD8 T cells in Susac syndrome. An input of roughly 0.5 to 1 ug of RNA was subjected to reverse transcription using random hexamers. By means of immunoSEQ multiplex PCR, TCR beta CDR3 spanning 54 Vbeta and 13 Jbeta underwent amplification. TCRdb analysed the immunoSEQ multiplex PCR reads with MiXCR anew, one entry per CDR3 protein. The data show more than 85,000 distinct CDR3 sequences, roughly 96% seen once. Blood CD8+ and CD4+ T cells underwent high-throughput TCR beta sequencing. Age- and sex-matched healthy donors served as the control group. TEMRA cells were enriched by FACS, and CD4+ and CD8+ T cells were negatively isolated. The germline V gene encodes CDR1 MNHNS and CDR2 SASEGT. The CDR3 covers 17 residues. V lost 5 bases to trimming and J lost 0 bases; unmatched junction nucleotides: 7.

V is TRBV6-1 and J is TRBJ2-7; 13 bases are a match to TRBD2. Sequencing used CD4+ T cells from PBMCs. The receptor comes from a human donor in good health. In nucleotides, the CDR3 is TGTGCCAGCAGTCTCGGACTAGCGGGGGTGAGCTCCTACGAGCAGTACTTC. This translates into CASSLGLAGVSSYEQYF.